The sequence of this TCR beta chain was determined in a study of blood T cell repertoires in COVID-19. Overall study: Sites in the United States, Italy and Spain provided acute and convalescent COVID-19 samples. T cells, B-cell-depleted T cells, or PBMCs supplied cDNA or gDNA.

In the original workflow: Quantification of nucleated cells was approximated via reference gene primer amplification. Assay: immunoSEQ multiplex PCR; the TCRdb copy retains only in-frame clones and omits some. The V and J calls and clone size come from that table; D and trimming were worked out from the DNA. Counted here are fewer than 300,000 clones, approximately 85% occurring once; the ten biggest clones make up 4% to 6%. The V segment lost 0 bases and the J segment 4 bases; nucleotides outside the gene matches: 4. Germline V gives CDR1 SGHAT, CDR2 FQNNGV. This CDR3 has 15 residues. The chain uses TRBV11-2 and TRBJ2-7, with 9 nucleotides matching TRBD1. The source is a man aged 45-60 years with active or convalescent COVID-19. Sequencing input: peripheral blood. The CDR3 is CASSLDDRGRYEQYF. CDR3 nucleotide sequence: TGTGCCAGCAGCTTAGACGACAGGGGGAGGTACGAGCAGTACTTC.